This T cell receptor beta chain was identified in a study of blood T cells in healthy people across ages. Germline CDR1 and CDR2: SGHRS and YFSETQ. This CDR3 is built from 17 residues. V gave up 0 bases and J gave up 0 bases, with 13 bases separating them. Sample-barcoded 5' priming and a J-beta primer mix drove a second PCR of roughly 6 to 12 cycles. TCRdb analysed the 5' RACE reads with MiXCR anew, one entry per CDR3 protein. The repertoire consists of approximately 800,000 distinct CDR3 sequences, with about a quarter occurring once and the leading ten covering less than 3.5%. The sample also formed part of further work on T cells of mothers and their children.

The V call is TRBV5-1, the J call TRBJ2-1, with TRBD2 as a possible D gene (6 bases). This TCR derives from a boy aged 5 to 17 in good health. Sequenced input: blood. Written as DNA, the CDR3 is TGCGCCAGCAGCTTGGTAATGGCGGGGAGCTCCTACAATGAGCAGTTCTTC. It codes for CASSLVMAGSSYNEQFF. Full variable domain (remainder filled in from reference TRBV5-1 and TRBJ2-1): KAGVTQTPRYLIKTRGQQVTLSCSPISGHRSVSWYQQTPGQGLQFLFEYFSETQRNKGNFPGRFSGRQFSNSRSEMNVSTLELGDSALYLCASSLVMAGSSYNEQFFGPGTRLTVL.